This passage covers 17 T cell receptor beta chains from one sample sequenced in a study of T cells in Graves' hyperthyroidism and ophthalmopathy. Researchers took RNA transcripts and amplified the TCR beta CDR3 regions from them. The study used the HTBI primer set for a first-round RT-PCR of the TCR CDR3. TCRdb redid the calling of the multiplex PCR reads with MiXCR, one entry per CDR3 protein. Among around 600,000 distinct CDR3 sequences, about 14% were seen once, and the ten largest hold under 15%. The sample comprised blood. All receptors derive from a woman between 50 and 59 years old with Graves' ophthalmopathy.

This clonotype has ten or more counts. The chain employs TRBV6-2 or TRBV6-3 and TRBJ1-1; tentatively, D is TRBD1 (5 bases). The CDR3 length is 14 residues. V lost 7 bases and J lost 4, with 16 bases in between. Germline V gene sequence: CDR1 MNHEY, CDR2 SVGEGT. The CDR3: CASTTGGGTTEAFF. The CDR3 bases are TGTGCCAGCACCACGGGTGGGGGAACCACTGAAGCTTTCTTT.

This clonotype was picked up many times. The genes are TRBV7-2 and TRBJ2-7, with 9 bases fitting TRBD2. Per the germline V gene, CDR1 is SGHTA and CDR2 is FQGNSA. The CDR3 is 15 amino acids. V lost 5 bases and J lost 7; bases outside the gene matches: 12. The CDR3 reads CASSPAGTSMREQYF. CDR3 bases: TGTGCCAGCAGCCCAGCCGGGACTAGCATGCGTGAGCAGTACTTC.

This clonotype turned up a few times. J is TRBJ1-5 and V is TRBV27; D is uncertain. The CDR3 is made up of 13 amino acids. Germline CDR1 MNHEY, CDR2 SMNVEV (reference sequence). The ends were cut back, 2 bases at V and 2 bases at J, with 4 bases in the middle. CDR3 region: CASSLMRNQPQHF. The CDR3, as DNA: TGTGCCAGCAGTTTAATGCGCAATCAGCCCCAGCATTTT.

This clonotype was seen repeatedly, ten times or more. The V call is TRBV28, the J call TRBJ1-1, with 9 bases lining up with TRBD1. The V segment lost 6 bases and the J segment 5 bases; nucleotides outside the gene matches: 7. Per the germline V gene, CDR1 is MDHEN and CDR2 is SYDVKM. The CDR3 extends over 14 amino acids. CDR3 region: CASRPGTGQTEAFF. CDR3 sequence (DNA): TGTGCCAGCAGACCTGGGACAGGGCAAACTGAAGCTTTCTTT.

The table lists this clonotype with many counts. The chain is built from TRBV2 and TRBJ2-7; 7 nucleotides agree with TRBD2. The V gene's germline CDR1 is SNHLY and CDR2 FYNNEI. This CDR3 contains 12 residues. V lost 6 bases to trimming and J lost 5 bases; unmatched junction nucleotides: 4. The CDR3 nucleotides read TGTGCCAGCAGGGGGACTATCAACGAGCAGTACTTC. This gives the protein CASRGTINEQYF.

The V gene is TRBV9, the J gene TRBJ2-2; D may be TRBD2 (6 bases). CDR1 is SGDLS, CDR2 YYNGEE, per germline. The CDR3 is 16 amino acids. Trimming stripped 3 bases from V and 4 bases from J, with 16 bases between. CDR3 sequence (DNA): TGTGCCAGCAGCGCCCCGGGACTCCGCTCCACCGGGGAGCTGTTTTTT. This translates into CASSAPGLRSTGELFF.

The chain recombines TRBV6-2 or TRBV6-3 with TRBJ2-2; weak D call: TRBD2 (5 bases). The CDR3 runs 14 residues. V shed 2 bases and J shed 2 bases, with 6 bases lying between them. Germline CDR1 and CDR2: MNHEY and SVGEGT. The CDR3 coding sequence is TGTGCCAGCAGTTACCGGGGAAACACCGGGGAGCTGTTTTTT. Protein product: CASSYRGNTGELFF.

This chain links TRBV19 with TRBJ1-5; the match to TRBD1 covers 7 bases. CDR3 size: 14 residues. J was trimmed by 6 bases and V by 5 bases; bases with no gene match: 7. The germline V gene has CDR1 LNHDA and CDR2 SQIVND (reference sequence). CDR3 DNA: TGTGCCAGTAGTGCAAGGGGGCCGGGTCAGCCCCAGCATTTT. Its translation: CASSARGPGQPQHF.

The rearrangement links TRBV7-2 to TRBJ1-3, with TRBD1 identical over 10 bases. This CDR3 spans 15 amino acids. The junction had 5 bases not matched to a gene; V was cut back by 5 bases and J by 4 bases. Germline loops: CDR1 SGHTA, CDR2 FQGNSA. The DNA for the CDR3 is TGTGCCAGCAGCCCTGGGACAGGGGCGGGAAACACCATATATTTT. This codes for CASSPGTGAGNTIYF.

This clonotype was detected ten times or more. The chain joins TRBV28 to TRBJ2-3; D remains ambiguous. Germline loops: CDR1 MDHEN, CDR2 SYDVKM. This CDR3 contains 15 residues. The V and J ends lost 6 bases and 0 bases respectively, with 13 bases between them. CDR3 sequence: CASSLELLSTDTQYF. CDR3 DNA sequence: TGTGCCAGCAGCCTTGAACTTCTTAGCACAGATACGCAGTATTTT.

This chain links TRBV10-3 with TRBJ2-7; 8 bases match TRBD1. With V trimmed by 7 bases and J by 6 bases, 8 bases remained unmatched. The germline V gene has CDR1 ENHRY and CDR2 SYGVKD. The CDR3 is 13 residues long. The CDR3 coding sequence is TGTGCCATCATGGCACAGGGGGGAATCGAGCAGTACTTC. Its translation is CAIMAQGGIEQYF.

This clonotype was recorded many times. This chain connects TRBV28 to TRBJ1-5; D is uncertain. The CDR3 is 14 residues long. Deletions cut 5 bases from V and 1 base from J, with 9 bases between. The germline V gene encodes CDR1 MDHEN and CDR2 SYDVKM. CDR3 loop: CASSPFLSNQPQHF. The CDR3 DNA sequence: TGTGCCAGCAGTCCATTCCTGAGCAATCAGCCCCAGCATTTT.

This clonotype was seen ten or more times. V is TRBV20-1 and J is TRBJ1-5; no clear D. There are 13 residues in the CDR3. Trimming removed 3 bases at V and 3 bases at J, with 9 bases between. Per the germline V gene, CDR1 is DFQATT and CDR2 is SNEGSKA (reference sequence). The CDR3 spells CSARTSHNQPQHF. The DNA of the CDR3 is TGCAGTGCTAGGACGAGTCACAATCAGCCCCAGCATTTT.

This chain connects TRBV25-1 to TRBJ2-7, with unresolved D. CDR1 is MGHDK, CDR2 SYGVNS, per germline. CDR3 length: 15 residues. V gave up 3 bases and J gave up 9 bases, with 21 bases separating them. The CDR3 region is CASSECQELRFWQYF. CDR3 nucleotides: TGTGCCAGCAGTGAGTGTCAGGAATTACGATTCTGGCAGTACTTC.

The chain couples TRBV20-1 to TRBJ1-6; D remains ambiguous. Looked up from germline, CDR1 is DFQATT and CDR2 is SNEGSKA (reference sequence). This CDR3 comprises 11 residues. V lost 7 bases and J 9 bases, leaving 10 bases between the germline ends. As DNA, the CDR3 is TGCAGTGGAGGGAAAGGTTCACCCCTCCACTTT. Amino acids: CSGGKGSPLHF.

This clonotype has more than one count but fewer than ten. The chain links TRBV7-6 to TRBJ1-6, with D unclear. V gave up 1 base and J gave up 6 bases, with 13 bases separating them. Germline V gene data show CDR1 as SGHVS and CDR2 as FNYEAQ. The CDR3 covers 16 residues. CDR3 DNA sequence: TGTGCCAGCAGCTTAGTCCTAGGACCTGTTAATTCACCCCTCCACTTT. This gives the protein CASSLVLGPVNSPLHF.

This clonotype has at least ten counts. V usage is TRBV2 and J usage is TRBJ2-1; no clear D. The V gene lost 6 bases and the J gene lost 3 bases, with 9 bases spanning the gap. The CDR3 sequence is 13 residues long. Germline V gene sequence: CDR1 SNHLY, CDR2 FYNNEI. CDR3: CASRARDYNEQFF. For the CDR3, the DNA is TGTGCCAGCAGAGCCAGAGACTACAATGAGCAGTTCTTC.